These T cell receptor beta chains were read from a single sample in a study of T cells in Graves' hyperthyroidism and ophthalmopathy. TCRdb ran MiXCR on the multiplex PCR reads and lists one entry per CDR3 protein. The repertoire holds 360,000 or so distinct CDR3 sequences, over 15% seen once, with around 15% in the top ten. The sample consisted of blood. These receptor sequences come from a woman aged 40 to 50 with Graves' ophthalmopathy. The CDR3 runs from the conserved cysteine through the conserved F or W. A D gene is named only where the DNA matches it firmly. Some rows mark clone size as missing; the rest say once, few, many or name a class of expanded clone.

V: TRBV12-3/TRBV12-4; J: TRBJ2-7; size: many; D: TRBD1; CDR3: CASSPEDRDYEQYF; DNA: TGTGCCAGCAGTCCCGAAGACAGGGACTACGAGCAGTACTTC
V: TRBV6-5; J: TRBJ2-7; size: many; D: TRBD1; CDR3: CASSRTGFDEQYF; DNA: TGTGCCAGCAGTCGGACAGGGTTCGACGAGCAGTACTTC
V: TRBV12-3/TRBV12-4; J: TRBJ1-1; size: -; D: -; CDR3: CASSLTGRAEAFF; DNA: TGTGCCAGCAGTTTAACGGGACGGGCCGAAGCTTTCTTT
V: TRBV5-1; J: TRBJ2-5; size: many; D: -; CDR3: CASSLENRGLPWQETQYF; DNA: TGCGCCAGCAGCCTGGAAAACCGTGGACTACCGTGGCAAGAGACCCAGTACTTC
V: TRBV9; J: TRBJ1-4; size: few; D: -; CDR3: CASSTYGAEGEKLFF; DNA: TGTGCCAGCAGCACCTATGGGGCGGAAGGGGAAAAACTGTTTTTT
V: TRBV7-9; J: TRBJ1-5; size: many; D: -; CDR3: CASSSFDLPNQPQHF; DNA: TGTGCCAGCAGCTCGTTTGACCTACCTAATCAGCCCCAGCATTTT
V: TRBV9; J: TRBJ2-2; size: -; D: TRBD2; CDR3: CASSVLAGAGELFF; DNA: TGTGCCAGCAGCGTCCTAGCGGGAGCCGGGGAGCTGTTTTTT
V: TRBV5-1; J: TRBJ2-7; size: -; D: -; CDR3: CASSLVGATRRQDPYEQYF; DNA: TGCGCCAGCAGCTTGGTAGGGGCCACCCGGAGACAGGATCCCTACGAGCAGTACTTC
V: TRBV27; J: TRBJ1-1; size: -; D: -; CDR3: CASSHSTQMNTEAFF; DNA: TGTGCCAGCAGCCATTCCACACAGATGAACACTGAAGCTTTCTTT
V: TRBV6-5; J: TRBJ2-7; size: many; D: -; CDR3: CASKESYLSYEQYF; DNA: TGTGCCAGCAAGGAGAGTTATTTATCCTACGAGCAGTACTTC
V: TRBV12-3/TRBV12-4; J: TRBJ1-1; size: many; D: -; CDR3: CASSTHPSIEAFF; DNA: TGTGCCAGCAGTACACACCCGAGCATTGAAGCTTTCTTT
V: TRBV28; J: TRBJ2-7; size: many; D: -; CDR3: CASSFSDGGDEQYF; DNA: TGTGCCAGCAGTTTTTCGGACGGTGGGGACGAGCAGTACTTC
V: TRBV6-2/TRBV6-3; J: TRBJ1-2; size: few; D: -; CDR3: CASSYLVHTMATAQYYGYTF; DNA: TGTGCCAGCAGTTACTTGGTCCATACTATGGCTACAGCACAATACTATGGCTACACCTTC
V: TRBV20-1; J: TRBJ2-3; size: many; D: TRBD2; CDR3: CSWGAGGTDTQYF; DNA: TGCAGTTGGGGGGCGGGAGGGACAGATACGCAGTATTTT
V: TRBV7-2; J: TRBJ2-4; size: -; D: -; CDR3: CASSSQAKNIQYF; DNA: TGTGCCAGCAGCTCCCAAGCCAAAAACATTCAGTACTTC
V: TRBV6-2/TRBV6-3; J: TRBJ2-6; size: many; D: -; CDR3: CASSDPGTPSGANVLTF; DNA: TGTGCCAGCAGCGATCCCGGGACCCCATCTGGGGCCAACGTCCTGACTTTC
V: TRBV7-9; J: TRBJ1-1; size: many; D: -; CDR3: CASSRRDLNTEAFF; DNA: TGTGCCAGCAGCCGCCGGGACCTGAACACTGAAGCTTTCTTT
V: TRBV29-1; J: TRBJ2-7; size: -; D: -; CDR3: CIVMGADQCF; DNA: TGCATCGTTATGGGGGCAGATCAGTGCTTC
V: TRBV12-3/TRBV12-4; J: TRBJ1-5; size: many; D: TRBD1; CDR3: CASSQTGGALGQPQHF; DNA: TGTGCCAGCAGCCAAACAGGGGGCGCTTTGGGTCAGCCCCAGCATTTT
V: TRBV12-5; J: TRBJ1-5; size: many; D: TRBD1; CDR3: CASGLILSGTGGEGGNQPQHF; DNA: TGTGCTAGTGGTTTGATATTATCCGGGACAGGAGGTGAAGGGGGCAATCAGCCCCAGCATTTT
V: TRBV20-1; J: TRBJ1-6; size: -; D: -; CDR3: CSARILNSPLHF; DNA: TGCAGTGCTAGGATCTTGAATTCACCCCTCCACTTT
V: TRBV7-8; J: TRBJ2-5; size: many; D: TRBD2; CDR3: CASSSHRLAGGQETQYF; DNA: TGTGCCAGCAGCTCGCACCGTTTGGCGGGAGGCCAAGAGACCCAGTACTTC
V: TRBV28; J: TRBJ2-5; size: many; D: TRBD2; CDR3: CASRTGTSGYQETQYF; DNA: TGTGCCAGCAGAACCGGGACTAGCGGGTACCAAGAGACCCAGTACTTC
V: TRBV12-3/TRBV12-4; J: TRBJ2-2; size: -; D: TRBD2; CDR3: CASSTLTSGSTGELFF; DNA: TGTGCCAGCAGTACCCTGACTAGCGGGAGCACCGGGGAGCTGTTTTTT
V: TRBV6-2/TRBV6-3; J: TRBJ1-1; size: -; D: TRBD1; CDR3: CASNFGQGGTEAFF; DNA: TGTGCCAGCAACTTTGGACAGGGGGGCACTGAAGCTTTCTTT
V: TRBV29-1; J: TRBJ2-3; size: many; D: -; CDR3: CSAQPTGTSTDTQYF; DNA: TGCAGCGCCCAACCGACAGGAACTAGCACAGATACGCAGTATTTT
V: TRBV6-1; J: TRBJ2-2; size: few; D: -; CDR3: CASSEIGELFF; DNA: TGTGCCAGCAGTGAAATCGGGGAGCTGTTTTTT
V: TRBV2; J: TRBJ2-7; size: -; D: -; CDR3: CGSSGYEQSF; DNA: TGTGGCAGCAGTGGCTACGAGCAGTCCTTC
V: TRBV19; J: TRBJ1-2; size: few; D: TRBD1; CDR3: CASRAGTADRGRYGYTF; DNA: TGTGCCAGTAGGGCCGGGACAGCGGACCGCGGAAGGTATGGCTACACCTTC
V: TRBV12-3/TRBV12-4; J: TRBJ2-7; size: many; D: -; CDR3: CASSPQGIADEQYF; DNA: TGTGCCAGCAGTCCTCAGGGGATTGCGGACGAGCAGTACTTC
V: TRBV20-1; J: TRBJ2-2; size: many; D: -; CDR3: CSARDRRQTSRDTGELFF; DNA: TGCAGTGCTAGAGATCGCCGACAAACTAGCAGGGACACCGGGGAGCTGTTTTTT
V: TRBV28; J: TRBJ2-5; size: few; D: -; CDR3: CASSVRALVVKTQYF; DNA: TGTGCCAGCAGTGTTAGAGCCCTAGTAGTGAAGACCCAGTACTTC
V: TRBV20-1; J: TRBJ1-1; size: -; D: TRBD1; CDR3: CSASRAGGPNTEAFF; DNA: TGCAGTGCCAGCAGAGCAGGGGGTCCGAACACTGAAGCTTTCTTT
V: TRBV6-5; J: TRBJ2-7; size: many; D: -; CDR3: CASSYWQGVHEQYF; DNA: TGTGCCAGCAGTTACTGGCAGGGTGTGCACGAGCAGTACTTC
V: TRBV28; J: TRBJ2-4; size: many; D: TRBD1; CDR3: CASSPDRDLAKNIQYF; DNA: TGTGCCAGCAGTCCGGACAGGGACCTAGCCAAAAACATTCAGTACTTC
V: TRBV24-1; J: TRBJ2-7; size: many; D: -; CDR3: CATQAGSSYEQYF; DNA: TGTGCCACCCAGGCGGGAAGCTCCTACGAGCAGTACTTC
V: TRBV27; J: TRBJ2-2; size: many; D: TRBD1; CDR3: CASRSGQGVGTGELFF; DNA: TGTGCCAGCCGATCTGGACAGGGGGTTGGGACCGGGGAGCTGTTTTTT
V: TRBV27; J: TRBJ1-1; size: many; D: TRBD1; CDR3: CASSPNRGVSLGNTEAFF; DNA: TGTGCCAGCAGTCCCAACAGGGGGGTTTCGTTGGGGAACACTGAAGCTTTCTTT
V: TRBV27; J: TRBJ1-2; size: many; D: -; CDR3: CASSLKYGQLRSHGYTF; DNA: TGTGCCAGCAGTCTTAAGTACGGACAGCTTAGGTCCCATGGCTACACCTTC
V: TRBV4-2; J: TRBJ2-5; size: -; D: -; CDR3: CASSQFRTGQETQYF; DNA: TGTGCCAGCAGCCAATTTAGGACGGGCCAAGAGACCCAGTACTTC
V: TRBV7-2; J: TRBJ2-5; size: -; D: -; CDR3: CASSLDWVGAGETQYF; DNA: TGTGCCAGCAGCTTAGATTGGGTGGGAGCCGGGGAGACCCAGTACTTC
V: TRBV7-9; J: TRBJ2-7; size: -; D: TRBD2; CDR3: CASSYGTNSSYEQYF; DNA: TGTGCCAGCAGCTACGGGACTAACAGCTCCTACGAGCAGTACTTC
V: TRBV11-3; J: TRBJ1-1; size: many; D: -; CDR3: CASSLDHGMNTEAFF; DNA: TGTGCCAGCAGCTTAGATCATGGAATGAACACTGAAGCTTTCTTT
V: TRBV28; J: TRBJ2-5; size: -; D: TRBD1; CDR3: CASSGDTTGGGETQYF; DNA: TGTGCCAGCAGTGGAGATACAACAGGGGGAGGAGAGACCCAGTACTTC
V: TRBV28; J: TRBJ2-4; size: many; D: -; CDR3: CASSTDNLKQNIQYF; DNA: TGTGCCAGCAGCACCGACAACCTAAAACAAAACATTCAGTACTTC
V: TRBV12-3/TRBV12-4; J: TRBJ2-2; size: -; D: TRBD2; CDR3: CASSLYSGGRASGELFF; DNA: TGTGCCAGCAGTTTATATAGCGGCGGGAGGGCCTCCGGGGAGCTGTTTTTT
V: TRBV19; J: TRBJ1-1; size: many; D: -; CDR3: CASRGAGAAEAFF; DNA: TGTGCCAGTAGGGGGGCCGGGGCTGCTGAAGCTTTCTTT
V: TRBV10-2; J: TRBJ2-5; size: many; D: TRBD2; CDR3: CASSDSAGAAPQYF; DNA: TGCGCCAGCAGTGATTCGGCGGGAGCCGCGCCCCAGTACTTC
V: TRBV5-1; J: TRBJ2-2; size: -; D: -; CDR3: CASSKEGRSGELFF; DNA: TGCGCCAGCAGCAAAGAGGGGCGCTCCGGGGAGCTGTTTTTT